This T cell receptor beta chain derives from a study of a mutant IDH1 vaccine in newly diagnosed glioma. At the level of the study: Vaccines were begun 4-6 weeks after radiotherapy alone, or with temozolomide cycles. Previous treatment comprised radiotherapy, temozolomide, or both, mostly both. Study results and caveats: Of all patients, around 94% showed vaccine-induced immune responses. Pseudoprogression appeared unlinked to shifts in leading peripheral T cell clonotypes.

Looked up from germline, CDR1 is SGHDT and CDR2 is YYEEEE. V lost 0 bases and J lost 8, with 3 bases in between. This CDR3 spans 11 amino acids. The time point: week 23, last vaccination. Vaccine doses each comprised 300 ug of mutant IDH1 20-mer peptide, with topical imiquimod. Comments on this clone: Its specificity is unknown.

Some clones are missing from TCRdb's copy, which holds only in-frame ones; the method was immunoSEQ multiplex PCR. The sample includes under 45,000 clones, about 75% of them seen just once. Sequenced material: PBMCs, taken from a glioma patient whose treatment included an IDH1 peptide vaccine. This clonotype originated in a middle-aged man with glioma. The chain couples TRBV5-6 to TRBJ1-3; D remains ambiguous. CDR3 residues: CASSLEDTIYF. CDR3 sequence (DNA): TGTGCCAGCAGCTTGGAAGACACCATATATTTT.